What follows describes a single TCR beta chain. Its cognate antigen is unknown. Just one base apart from a much larger clone, this may be a read error. A second PCR of 7 to 11 cycles used a sample-barcoded 5' primer and a J-beta primer mix. Samples each returned at least 2.5 million CDR3-containing paired-end reads. Using its own MiXCR run on the 5' RACE reads, TCRdb lists one record per CDR3 protein. The sample lists fewer than 2,000,000 distinct CDR3 sequences, approximately 32% occurring once. The CDR3 covers 12 residues. The data are from a study of blood T cells in healthy people across ages. The sample, approximately 11 milliliters of peripheral blood, was drawn from each donor. Study conclusions and caveats: In these data, TCR beta diversity tracked strongly with naive T cell percentage. With age, beta diversity per million T cells declined roughly linearly, significantly by 30 to 50.

Specimen: blood. This receptor was taken from a woman aged 25 to 39 in good health. This chain joins TRBV12-3 or TRBV12-4 and TRBJ1-2; tentative D call: TRBD1 (6 bases). CDR3: CASSPRGRGYSF. The DNA for the CDR3 is TGTGCCAGCAGTCCCAGGGGACGGGGCTACAGCTTC.